The sequence of this TCR beta chain was determined in a study of T cells in Graves' hyperthyroidism and ophthalmopathy (dated by TCRdb to the late 2010s). Regarding the complete study: Peripheral blood samples were taken at the time of initial diagnosis, prior to any treatment. A discovery cohort of around 98 patients, 43 with Graves' ophthalmopathy and roughly 59 with stable Graves' hyperthyroidism, was used to find distinguishing TCR V-J signatures. Prospective prediction of ophthalmopathy was tested in an independent validation cohort consisting of 18 to 20 hyperthyroidism patients and approximately 16 patients who later progressed to ophthalmopathy. The approximately 100 discovery patients were divided at random into training and test sets in a 7:3 ratio. In addition, the study compared T-cell repertoires in thyroid tissue and in blood from about six Graves' hyperthyroidism patients. Once sampling was done, hyperthyroidism patients were given methimazole at a starting dose of 30 mg daily, whereas ophthalmopathy patients were given high-dose intravenous methylprednisolone. According to the paper, TCR Vbeta CDR3 sequencing was carried out on about 140 peripheral blood samples, which came from some 41 ophthalmopathy, 80 or so hyperthyroidism and approximately 17 progressor patients.

Broad study findings and their caveats: Most expanded thyroid clonotypes (frequency above 0.001) were also found in blood, which suggests that blood repertoires may mirror thyroid immune responses. In cross-validation, a model built on a 13 V-J signature told ophthalmopathy apart from stable hyperthyroidism with about 90% sensitivity and roughly 82% specificity, and in testing the same model reached 80%/75%. In validation, the model predicted progression to ophthalmopathy with 55% to 71% sensitivity and 72% to 85% specificity, a median of 6.5 months before onset. No statistical method was used to fix the sample size in advance, and group allocation was not hidden from the investigators.

Ophthalmopathy patients had moderately to severely active disease, with a Clinical Activity Score of 3 or more, a NOSPECS grade of 4 or more, and a disease duration of less than 3 months. Any patient with an uncontrolled infection, another autoimmune disease, pregnancy or lactation was excluded. Diagnoses were established on the basis of clinical symptoms, serum thyroxine and TRAb, thyroid ultrasound, and orbital computed tomography. PBMCs were separated from 10 ml of fresh peripheral blood using Ficoll-Paque density gradient centrifugation. Total RNA was extracted using Trizol reagent, and RNA quality was assessed on an Agilent 2100 Bioanalyzer. TCR beta CDR3 regions were amplified from RNA transcripts. For the first round of RT-PCR on the TCR CDR3, the HTBI primer set was used together with the Qiagen OneStep RT-PCR kit. A second multiplex PCR round built the libraries, followed by size selection and purification. Libraries were sequenced paired-end with 100 bp reads on an Illumina HiSeq2000. The paper's processing steps were these. SOAPnuke was used to process the raw data, removing reads that contained adapters or uncalled bases, had a mean Phred below 15, or lacked an exact match to the constant primer or identifier. COPE v1.2.5 was used to merge the high-quality paired reads, and each unique nucleotide sequence was defined as a clonotype. MiTCR v1.1 was used to align clonotypes to the IMGT TRBV, TRBD and TRBJ reference segments. Only V-J combinations with frequency above 0.0001, covering about 99% of repertoires, were analysed. A TCS score was defined as the ratio between F50 (clonal expansion) and ExV (chaos), using BLOSUM62-based TCRdist between CDR3 peptides within each V-J. Welch's t-statistics and random forest reduced roughly 530 V-J features to 10 to 15, which were used in a naive Bayes classifier (R e1071). Starting from the raw public reads, TCRdb applied fastp trimming at Q25, assembled clones with MiXCR and retained in-frame beta chains. Identical CDR3 proteins give one entry, which carries the most common genes and DNA. These V and J calls derive from TCRdb rather than the authors' analysis. Across this sample there are hundreds of thousands of distinct CDR3 sequences, with around 16% seen only once. The biggest ten clones account for roughly 3.3% of the sample.

Many counts were recorded for this clonotype. This receptor's antigen is unknown. No much larger clonotype is one base removed from it; base qualities were not supplied. Here V drops 3 bases and J drops 5 bases, and the junction holds 9 bases not matched to any gene. According to the germline V gene, CDR1 reads SGHRS and CDR2 reads YFSETQ. The CDR3 starts with the cysteine, ends with the phenylalanine, and has 17 residues. Just CDR3 DNA is preserved here, 51 bases in frame from base 1. The sample comprised blood. This TCR was sampled from a woman aged 40-49 years with Graves' ophthalmopathy. This chain joins TRBV5-1 to TRBJ2-5, with 14 junctional bases fitting TRBD2. The CDR3 amino acid sequence is: CASSSTGTSGSLETQYF. In nucleotides, the sequence is TGCGCCAGCAGCTCAACCGGGACTAGCGGGAGTTTGGAGACCCAGTACTTC.